This TCR beta chain was profiled in a study of T cell repertoires in cytomegalovirus infection. TCRdb processed the reads anew with MiXCR; each CDR3 protein has one entry. The table includes 150,000 to 190,000 distinct CDR3 sequences, about 20% detected once. This clonotype was observed at least ten times. What it recognizes is unknown. General observations from the study: CMV carriers having the relevant HLA were flagged by cumulative public TCR beta family frequency.

This receptor was obtained from a human donor in good health (CMV status not recorded). Some clones in this sample may be carry-over from other donors' samples. The sample comprised PBMCs.

Here the CDR3 reads CASSLGIPGTGGNQPQHF. CDR3 nucleotides: TGTGCCAGCAGCTTAGGTATTCCCGGGACAGGGGGCAATCAGCCCCAGCATTTT. The chain carries TRBV7-9 and TRBJ1-5, with 10 bases aligning to TRBD1. Per the germline V gene, CDR1 is SEHNR and CDR2 is FQNEAQ (reference sequence). The CDR3 sequence is 18 residues long. V gave up 1 base and J gave up 2 bases; unmatched junction bases: 8.